The entry below gives a single T cell receptor beta chain sequence along with its context. Its target is not known. This record comes from a study of cytomegalovirus exposure and HLA in healthy donors. Study summary: Inside one of the first data releases sat 85 million or so unique TCRs taken from HLA-typed donors. Study-wide points: As a later analysis showed, a missense DCLRE1C variant was linked to trimming of TCR beta V- and J-genes.

PCR employed 60 Vbeta and 13 Jbeta primers. Libraries were prepared by immunoSEQ multiplex PCR; TCRdb keeps only in-frame clonotypes and omits some of them. Of about 190,000 clones in the sample, approximately 85% were seen once. The V and J ends lost 6 bases and 7 bases, in that order; junction bases with no gene match: 7. Per germline, CDR1 SGDLS and CDR2 YYNGEE. The CDR3 is made up of 13 amino acids. This sequence originates from a man younger than 35 in good health and CMV-seronegative. The genes are TRBV9 and TRBJ2-3; TRBD2 aligns across 8 bases. The sequenced sample was PBMCs. CDR3 region: CASMTPGGNTQYF. In DNA, the CDR3 is TGTGCCAGCATGACCCCGGGGGGGAATACGCAGTATTTT.